The 22 T cell receptor beta chains below were found in one sample sequenced in a study of T cell changes during pregnancy in multiple sclerosis (dated by TCRdb to 2018 to 2020). The library was made by the immunoSEQ multiplex PCR assay. The table comes from immuneACCESS by way of TCRdb, which keeps in-frame sequences with V and J called. Part of the clones is missing from these tables; in studies checked, under half for an unresolved V gene and the rest for unknown reasons. The sample table holds about 83,000 clones, of which 91% were seen once. Around 3.3% of the sample belongs to the ten largest clones. The source was PBMCs, collected in the first trimester of pregnancy. Receptor source: a female donor in good health, serving as a control in a pregnancy study. Some clones in this sample may be carry-over from other donors' samples.

The chain carries TRBV27 and TRBJ2-1; 7 bases line up with TRBD1. This CDR3 region has 14 residues. Germline V gene lookup returns CDR1 MNHEY and CDR2 SMNVEV (reference sequence). V lost 5 bases and J lost 7; bases outside the gene matches: 8. CDR3 region: CASSLWDSSNEQFF. The CDR3 DNA reads as TGTGCCAGCAGTCTATGGGACAGTTCTAATGAGCAGTTCTTC.

This chain joins TRBV9 and TRBJ2-7; TRBD2 aligns across 8 bases. V dropped 3 bases and J dropped 7; count of bases not matched to a gene: 12. The length of the CDR3 is 15 residues. Germline CDR1 reads SGDLS; CDR2 reads YYNGEE. CDR3 residues: CASSATGTRLKEQYF. The CDR3 DNA is TGTGCCAGCAGCGCAACCGGGACTAGACTTAAGGAGCAGTACTTC. The full variable domain, with the rest looked up from reference TRBV9 and TRBJ2-7, is DSGVTQTPKHLITATGQRVTLRCSPRSGDLSVYWYQQSLDQGLQFLIQYYNGEERAKGNILERFSAQQFPDLHSELNLSSLELGDSALYFCASSATGTRLKEQYFGPGTRLTVT.

V and J are TRBV14 and TRBJ2-7; D might be TRBD1 (5 bases). From germline, CDR1 is SGHDN and CDR2 FVKESK. The V end lost 3 bases, the J end lost 3 bases, and 9 bases lay between the germline ends. The CDR3 sequence is 13 residues long. In nucleotides, the CDR3 is TGTGCCAGCAGCCACTTAGGGGTCTACGAGCAGTACTTC. Translating gives CASSHLGVYEQYF.

The chain couples TRBV19 to TRBJ1-2; possible D gene TRBD1, 6 bases. The CDR3 totals 16 residues. Germline V CDR1 and CDR2: LNHDA, SQIVND (reference sequence). V was trimmed by 0 bases and J by 2 bases, leaving 13 bases between them. The CDR3 coding sequence is TGTGCCAGTAGTATAGATAGGCAGGGGAACAACTATGGCTACACCTTC. Its protein product is CASSIDRQGNNYGYTF. Full variable domain (remainder filled in from reference TRBV19 and TRBJ1-2): DGGITQSPKYLFRKEGQNVTLSCEQNLNHDAMYWYRQDPGQGLRLIYYSQIVNDFQKGDIAEGYSVSREKKESFPLTVTSAQKNPTAFYLCASSIDRQGNNYGYTFGSGTRLTVV.

The V gene is TRBV10-3, the J gene TRBJ2-2; 7 positions match TRBD1. Germline V gives CDR1 ENHRY, CDR2 SYGVKD. The V and J ends lost 6 bases and 5 bases, in that order; junction bases with no gene match: 12. The CDR3 is 16 residues long. Here the CDR3 DNA reads TGTGCCATCAGCACCAGACAGGGCGGAAAAACCGGGGAGCTGTTTTTT. Protein: CAISTRQGGKTGELFF.

This chain uses TRBV9 with TRBJ2-3; 10 bases are a match to TRBD2. From germline, CDR1 is SGDLS and CDR2 YYNGEE. Germline trimming cut 2 bases from V and 1 base from J; bases unmatched to any gene: 1. The CDR3 loop spans 15 amino acids. CDR3 residues: CASSVSGGRTDTQYF. Written as DNA, the CDR3 is TGTGCCAGCAGCGTTAGCGGGGGGCGCACAGATACGCAGTATTTT.

This clone was counted a single time. This chain uses TRBV28 with TRBJ2-7; perhaps TRBD1 as D (5 bases). Germline CDR1 and CDR2: MDHEN and SYDVKM. The CDR3 length is 14 residues. V lost 1 base, J lost 3 bases, and 10 bases lay in between. CDR3 amino acids: CASSLYRLDYEQYF. The DNA of the CDR3 is TGTGCCAGCAGTTTATACAGGTTAGACTACGAGCAGTACTTC.

The chain employs TRBV4-1 and TRBJ2-5; 8 bases match TRBD2. This CDR3 spans 16 amino acids. The ends lost 2 bases at V and 2 bases at J; junction bases unmatched: 7. Per the germline V gene, CDR1 is MGHRA and CDR2 is YSYEKL. The CDR3 DNA sequence: TGCGCCAGCAGCCAACCCGTGCGGGGGGCACAAGAGACCCAGTACTTC. This translates into CASSQPVRGAQETQYF.

This clone has a single count. The rearrangement uses TRBV13 and TRBJ2-7; 9 bases match TRBD2. The germline CDR1 and CDR2 sequences are PRHDT and FYEKMQ (reference sequence). The trim removed 6 bases at V and 7 bases at J, leaving 13 bases unmatched. The CDR3 runs 15 residues. Here the CDR3 DNA reads TGTGCCAGCAGTTCCCGAGGGACTAGCCCGAATGAGCAGTACTTC. Translated: CASSSRGTSPNEQYF.

J is TRBJ2-1 and V is TRBV7-9, with D possibly TRBD1 on 6 matching bases. The CDR3 is made up of 16 amino acids. Germline values: CDR1 SEHNR, CDR2 FQNEAQ (reference sequence). V shed 5 bases and J shed 11 bases, with 25 bases lying between them. The CDR3 here is CASSLPGQGPAEQQFF. The CDR3 region has the DNA TGTGCCAGCAGCCTTCCAGGGCAGGGGCCAGCCGAGCAGCAGTTCTTC.

The chain uses TRBV2 and TRBJ1-4; D gene uncertain. V lost 6 bases and J 5 bases, leaving 13 bases between the germline ends. CDR1 is SNHLY and CDR2 is FYNNEI in the germline V gene. This CDR3 has 14 residues. The CDR3 protein is CASSKAGRNEKLFF. CDR3 coding DNA: TGTGCCAGCAGCAAAGCGGGGAGGAATGAAAAACTGTTTTTT. The whole variable domain, filled in from reference TRBV2 and TRBJ1-4, reads EPEVTQTPSHQVTQMGQEVILRCVPISNHLYFYWYRQILGQKVEFLVSFYNNEISEKSEIFDDQFSVERPDGSNFTLKIRSTKLEDSAMYFCASSKAGRNEKLFFGSGTQLSVL.

The chain uses TRBV5-6 and TRBJ2-6, with TRBD1 as a possible D gene (6 bases). Germline V gene sequence: CDR1 SGHDT, CDR2 YYEEEE. Deletions cut 1 base from V and 2 bases from J, with 7 bases between. CDR3 size: 15 residues. The CDR3 nucleotides are TGTGCCAGCAGCTTGACAGGGACTGGGGCCAACGTCCTGACTTTC. The encoded protein is CASSLTGTGANVLTF.

The rearrangement joins TRBV21-1 to TRBJ1-2; the D segment call TRBD1 is taken from the table without a DNA check. TRBV21-1 is classified as a pseudogene. The CDR3 is 13 residues long. CDR3 in DNA: TGTGCCAGCAGCAATGCACAGGGGCGAGGCTACACCTTC. Translated, it gives CASSNAQGRGYTF.

The table lists this clone with a few counts. The V gene is TRBV7-6, the J gene TRBJ1-6, with D possibly matching TRBD1 (6 bases). Germline V CDR1 and CDR2: SGHVS, FNYEAQ. Trimming took off 3 bases at V and 7 bases at J, with 7 bases between the two ends. CDR3 size: 13 residues. The CDR3 region is CASSFQGNSPLHF. CDR3 in DNA: TGTGCCAGCAGCTTCCAGGGGAATTCACCCCTCCACTTT.

This chain joins TRBV10-1 and TRBJ1-5, with a possible D match to TRBD1 (5 bases). CDR1 is WNHNN and CDR2 is SYGVQD in the germline V gene (reference sequence). V dropped 5 bases and J dropped 10 bases, with 21 bases sitting between them. The CDR3 consists of 15 residues. CDR3 DNA sequence: TGCGCCAGCAGTCGTTTTAGATTGGGGGGTAAACCCCAGCATTTT. Protein sequence: CASSRFRLGGKPQHF.

This clone has more than one count but fewer than ten. The V and J genes are TRBV27 and TRBJ2-5; 11 bases agree with TRBD2. The J segment lost 2 bases and the V segment lost 6 bases, leaving 8 bases of the junction unmatched. CDR1 is MNHEY, CDR2 SMNVEV, per germline (reference sequence). This CDR3 is 16 amino acids long. The CDR3 sequence is CASSRTSGGRQETQYF. The CDR3 DNA follows: TGTGCCAGCAGCCGCACTAGCGGGGGCCGACAAGAGACCCAGTACTTC.

The rearrangement links TRBV19 to TRBJ2-5; TRBD1 aligns across 7 bases. This CDR3 has 15 amino acids. The V gene's germline CDR1 is LNHDA and CDR2 SQIVND (reference sequence). The trim removed 5 bases at V and 2 bases at J, leaving 8 bases unmatched. DNA of the CDR3: TGTGCCAGTAGTCCCCCCGGGACAGCACAAGAGACCCAGTACTTC. This translates into CASSPPGTAQETQYF.

V usage is TRBV2 and J usage is TRBJ1-1, with a possible D match to TRBD1 (5 bases). CDR3 length: 13 amino acids. Germline V gene data show CDR1 as SNHLY and CDR2 as FYNNEI. Trimming shortened V by 9 bases and J by 0 bases, and 11 bases separated the two germline ends. CDR3 nucleotides: TGTGCCAGTCAGGGTCAATTGAACACTGAAGCTTTCTTT. Its translation is CASQGQLNTEAFF.

The chain combines TRBV27 with TRBJ2-7; the D gene is possibly TRBD1 (8 bases). Germline lookup yields CDR1 MNHEY and CDR2 SMNVEV (reference sequence). CDR3 length: 16 residues. With 4 bases removed from V and 6 bases from J, the gap between germline ends came to 22 bases. This CDR3 reads CASSSSPSTGEGEQYF. In nucleotides, the CDR3 is TGTGCCAGCAGTTCCTCACCTTCGACAGGGGAGGGCGAGCAGTACTTC.

A few counts support this clone. V and J are TRBV6-5 and TRBJ2-4, with TRBD2 as a possible D gene (6 bases). Looked up from germline, CDR1 is MNHEY and CDR2 is SVGAGI. With 4 bases removed from V and 1 base from J, the gap between germline ends came to 8 bases. The CDR3 sequence is 14 residues long. CDR3 sequence reads: CASSSEGAKNIQYF. CDR3 DNA sequence: TGTGCCAGCAGTTCGGAGGGGGCCAAAAACATTCAGTACTTC.

This chain joins TRBV7-9 and TRBJ2-2; 10 bases map to TRBD2. V dropped 3 bases and J dropped 0; count of bases not matched to a gene: 1. The CDR3 has 16 amino acids. Germline values: CDR1 SEHNR, CDR2 FQNEAQ (reference sequence). CDR3 nucleotides: TGTGCCAGCAGCTTGACTAGCGGGCCGAACACCGGGGAGCTGTTTTTT. Amino acids: CASSLTSGPNTGELFF.

This chain links TRBV19 with TRBJ1-6; TRBD1 matches at 10 bases. Germline V gene lookup returns CDR1 LNHDA and CDR2 SQIVND (reference sequence). The CDR3 consists of 13 residues. V dropped 11 bases and J dropped 5; count of bases not matched to a gene: 3. The CDR3 nucleotides are TGTGCCTGTGGACAGGGGGATAATTCACCCCTCCACTTT. It is translated as CACGQGDNSPLHF.